One sample yielded the 27 T cell receptor beta chains listed below, sequenced in a study of blood T cell repertoires in COVID-19. Repertoires were generated with immunoSEQ multiplex PCR, while TCRdb's copy carries only in-frame clones and drops some. The sample includes about 140,000 clones, over 80% seen only once; the top ten take 1.6%. Sequencing input: peripheral blood. The receptors originated from a human donor in a cohort sampled during active COVID-19.

V is TRBV9 and J is TRBJ1-2, with a weak D call TRBD1 (5 bases). The CDR3 consists of 16 residues. Germline CDR1 and CDR2: SGDLS and YYNGEE. Deletions cut 3 bases from V and 1 base from J, with 16 bases between. CDR3 region: CASSAESTRGNYGYTF. For the CDR3, the DNA is TGTGCCAGCAGCGCCGAAAGTACAAGGGGTAACTATGGCTACACCTTC.

This rearrangement joins TRBV6-1 to TRBJ1-5, with unresolved D. Trimming removed 3 bases at V and 4 bases at J, with 4 bases between. This CDR3 has 12 residues. CDR1 and CDR2 from the germline V gene are MNHNS and SASEGT. The CDR3 loop is CASSESNQPQHF. In DNA, the CDR3 is TGTGCCAGCAGTGAGTCAAATCAGCCCCAGCATTTT.

This chain uses TRBV10-3 with TRBJ1-2, with 7 bases lining up with TRBD1. The CDR3 loop spans 13 amino acids. V lost 7 bases to trimming and J lost 3 bases; unmatched junction nucleotides: 5. Germline V gives CDR1 ENHRY, CDR2 SYGVKD. This chain's CDR3 is CAINGQEDYGYTF. In DNA form, the CDR3 reads TGTGCCATCAATGGACAGGAGGACTATGGCTACACCTTC.

The V and J genes are TRBV2 and TRBJ1-1; D not certain. V gave up 8 bases and J gave up 1 base, with 11 bases separating them. The CDR3 has 13 residues. CDR1 and CDR2 from the germline V gene are SNHLY and FYNNEI. For the CDR3, the DNA is TGTGCCAGCGGGCAGCCTGAGAACACTGAAGCTTTCTTT. It codes for CASGQPENTEAFF.

This chain uses TRBV5-1 with TRBJ1-2, with a possible D match to TRBD1 (6 bases). Trimming took 4 bases from V and 7 from J, leaving 23 bases between them. In germline, CDR1 is SGHRS, CDR2 YFSETQ. The CDR3 has 16 residues. The CDR3 sequence: CASSTSGGRLRGGYTF. The CDR3 DNA follows: TGCGCCAGCAGCACGTCCGGGGGGCGCTTACGAGGTGGCTACACCTTC.

The rearrangement joins TRBV7-3 to TRBJ2-3; TRBD2 agrees at 10 bases. The junction had 10 bases not matched to a gene; V was cut back by 2 bases and J by 5 bases. This CDR3 spans 17 amino acids. Germline V CDR1 and CDR2: SGHTA, FQGTGA. CDR3 amino acids: CASSLVPSGSPGDTQYF. As DNA, the CDR3 is TGTGCCAGCAGCTTAGTTCCTAGCGGGAGCCCCGGAGATACGCAGTATTTT.

The rearrangement uses TRBV18 and TRBJ2-5; D may be TRBD2 (5 bases). Germline V CDR1 and CDR2: KGHSH, LQKENI. The CDR3 contains 14 residues. V lost 4 bases, J lost 4 bases, and 13 bases lay in between. CDR3 sequence reads: CASSRTSFGETQYF. CDR3 DNA: TGTGCCAGCTCACGTACTAGTTTCGGAGAGACCCAGTACTTC. Looking up the rest from reference TRBV18 and TRBJ2-5 gives the full variable domain: NAGVMQNPRHLVRRRGQEARLRCSPMKGHSHVYWYRQLPEEGLKFMVYLQKENIIDESGMPKERFSAEFPKEGPSILRIQQVVRGDSAAYFCASSRTSFGETQYFGPGTRLLVL.

This chain joins TRBV5-6 and TRBJ2-5, with TRBD1 matching over 11 bases. The CDR3 is made up of 15 amino acids. Germline CDR1 reads SGHDT; CDR2 reads YYEEEE. V lost 2 bases to trimming and J lost 3 bases; unmatched junction nucleotides: 3. CDR3 loop: CASSLEGQGEETQYF. Here the CDR3 DNA reads TGTGCCAGCAGCTTAGAGGGACAGGGGGAAGAGACCCAGTACTTC.

CDR3 nucleotide sequence: TGTGCCATCAGGGGACAGCTTAATCAGCCCCAGCATTTT. It yields the protein CAIRGQLNQPQHF. The rearrangement joins TRBV10-3 to TRBJ1-5; TRBD1 aligns across 7 bases. V trimming: 6 bases; J trimming: 4 bases; junction bases outside the gene matches: 3. CDR1 and CDR2 from the germline V gene are ENHRY and SYGVKD. This CDR3 has 13 residues.

In its sample, this clone was seen once. The rearrangement uses TRBV28 and TRBJ1-1; TRBD1 might be the D (6 bases). Germline CDR1 and CDR2: MDHEN and SYDVKM. V lost 8 bases to trimming and J lost 1 base, with 20 bases between them. CDR3 length equals 16 residues. The CDR3 nucleotides read TGTGCCAGCCCAGGGGTCGGGAGGGGAAAGAACACTGAAGCTTTCTTT. It specifies CASPGVGRGKNTEAFF.

This clone was counted only a few times. The rearrangement links TRBV30 to TRBJ1-2, with no clear D. Trimming removed 2 bases at V and 2 bases at J, with 9 bases between. The CDR3 loop spans 13 amino acids. Per germline, CDR1 GTSNPN and CDR2 SVGIG (reference sequence). CDR3 sequence (DNA): TGTGCCTGGAGTCTCGGGATAAACTATGGCTACACCTTC. The encoded protein is CAWSLGINYGYTF. The full variable domain, completed using reference TRBV30 and TRBJ1-2, is SQTIHQWPATLVQPVGSPLSLECTVEGTSNPNLYWYRQAAGRGLQLLFYSVGIGQISSEVPQNLSASRPQDRQFILSSKKLLLSDSGFYLCAWSLGINYGYTFGSGTRLTVV.

The chain carries TRBV3-1 (or the pseudogene TRBV3-2) and TRBJ2-3; 9 positions agree with TRBD2. Germline V lookup: CDR1 LGHDT, CDR2 YNNKEL (reference sequence). The junction had 7 bases not matched to a gene; V was cut back by 4 bases and J by 2 bases. The CDR3 contains 16 residues. CDR3 sequence: CASSPGTSRHTDTQYF. Here the CDR3 DNA reads TGTGCCAGCAGCCCTGGGACTAGCCGACACACAGATACGCAGTATTTT.

The chain recombines TRBV18 with TRBJ1-4; the D gene is possibly TRBD1 (5 bases). Trimming cost V 4 bases and J 0 bases, with 12 bases left between them. Germline CDR1 KGHSH, CDR2 LQKENI. The CDR3 extends over 16 amino acids. The CDR3: CASSRHKGATNEKLFF. The CDR3 bases are TGTGCCAGCTCACGCCATAAAGGGGCAACTAATGAAAAACTGTTTTTT.

The V gene is TRBV7-6, the J gene TRBJ2-7, with 9 nucleotides matching TRBD2. V was clipped by 5 bases and J by 4 bases; unmatched bases: 6. Germline V lookup: CDR1 SGHVS, CDR2 FNYEAQ. This CDR3 contains 14 residues. CDR3 nucleotide sequence: TGTGCCAGCAGCCGATCGAGCGGGAGGTACGAGCAGTACTTC. It encodes CASSRSSGRYEQYF.

The chain carries TRBV3-1 (or the pseudogene TRBV3-2) and TRBJ1-5; 7 bases match TRBD1. Germline-derived CDR1 and CDR2 are LGHDT and YNNKEL (reference sequence). The CDR3 length is 16 residues. Trimming took 3 bases from V and 6 from J; bases not matched to a gene: 11. As DNA, the CDR3 is TGTGCCAGCAGCCAGGGAAGTACAGGGGTAAGTCAGCCCCAGCATTTT. As protein: CASSQGSTGVSQPQHF.

The chain recombines TRBV11-1 with TRBJ2-7, with D possibly being TRBD1 (6 bases). The germline V and J ends were trimmed by 5 bases and 9 bases, with 14 bases remaining between them. Germline V lookup: CDR1 SGHAT, CDR2 FQDESV (reference sequence). The CDR3 has 12 amino acids. The CDR3 reads CASSADRSGQYF. The CDR3, as DNA: TGTGCCAGCAGCGCCGACAGGTCGGGGCAGTACTTC.

This chain links TRBV29-1 with TRBJ1-6, with 7 bases fitting TRBD1. The germline V gene encodes CDR1 SQVTM and CDR2 ANQGSEA. The CDR3 is 14 amino acids. The V segment lost 4 bases and the J segment 7 bases; nucleotides outside the gene matches: 7. CDR3 DNA sequence: TGCAGCGTTGGAGAGGGACAGAACAATTCACCCCTCCACTTT. Translating it yields CSVGEGQNNSPLHF.

The chain links TRBV4-1 to TRBJ1-2, with 8 positions matching TRBD1. Germline V gene data show CDR1 as MGHRA and CDR2 as YSYEKL. V shed 2 bases, J shed 4 bases, and the junction held 9 bases outside the gene matches. This CDR3 has 16 amino acids. CDR3 region: CASSQPSGQAIYGYTF. As DNA, the CDR3 is TGCGCCAGCAGCCAACCCTCGGGACAGGCGATCTATGGCTACACCTTC.

The chain uses TRBV5-1 and TRBJ2-1, with TRBD2 matching 12 bases. Per germline, CDR1 SGHRS and CDR2 YFSETQ. CDR3 length: 15 amino acids. J gave up 4 bases and V 5 bases, and 4 bases lay outside the gene matches. In DNA, the CDR3 is TGCGCCAGCAGGGATACTAGCGGGAGGTACAATGAGCAGTTCTTC. This encodes CASRDTSGRYNEQFF.

The chain uses TRBV5-1 and TRBJ2-1, with 13 bases that match TRBD2. The V and J ends lost 4 bases and 4 bases, in that order; junction bases with no gene match: 14. Germline lookup yields CDR1 SGHRS and CDR2 YFSETQ. There are 19 residues in the CDR3. The CDR3 spells CASSLSTSGRPLSYNEQFF. The CDR3 DNA is TGCGCCAGCAGCCTCTCGACTAGCGGGAGGCCACTTTCATACAATGAGCAGTTCTTC.

This sequence joins TRBV18 and TRBJ2-1; tentatively, D is TRBD1 (6 bases). The V gene lost 3 bases and the J gene lost 5 bases, with 14 bases spanning the gap. The CDR3 is made up of 15 amino acids. CDR1 and CDR2 from the germline V gene are KGHSH and LQKENI. CDR3 bases: TGTGCCAGCTCACCGGGGGAGAACAGGGACAATGAGCAGTTCTTC. This gives the protein CASSPGENRDNEQFF.

The CDR3 nucleotides are TGTGCCAGCAGCCAGTGGGACTCTCACTCCTACGAGCAGTACTTC. Translation gives CASSQWDSHSYEQYF. The rearrangement uses TRBV3-1 (or the pseudogene TRBV3-2) and TRBJ2-7; D possibly corresponds to TRBD2 (6 bases). Trimming shortened V by 3 bases and J by 0 bases, and 12 bases separated the two germline ends. The germline V gene has CDR1 LGHDT and CDR2 YNNKEL (reference sequence). This CDR3 region has 15 residues.

Here the CDR3 reads CAWTSGGGNEQFF. The CDR3 nucleotides are TGTGCCTGGACAAGCGGGGGGGGCAATGAGCAGTTCTTC. V usage is TRBV30 and J usage is TRBJ2-1; 10 positions match TRBD2. CDR1 GTSNPN and CDR2 SVGIG come from the germline V gene (reference sequence). CDR3 length equals 13 residues. The junction had 3 bases not matched to a gene; V was cut back by 4 bases and J by 6 bases.

This rearrangement joins TRBV19 to TRBJ2-2; perhaps TRBD2 as D (6 bases). The germline V and J ends were trimmed by 6 bases and 5 bases, with 16 bases remaining between them. CDR3 length: 15 residues. In germline, CDR1 is LNHDA, CDR2 SQIVND (reference sequence). This CDR3 reads CASRTAGWLTGELFF. In DNA, the CDR3 is TGTGCCAGTAGGACGGCGGGGTGGCTGACCGGGGAGCTGTTTTTT.

The chain joins TRBV27 to TRBJ2-7; D is unresolved. The CDR3 is made up of 16 amino acids. Germline V gene data show CDR1 as MNHEY and CDR2 as SMNVEV (reference sequence). V was trimmed by 6 bases and J by 2 bases, leaving 20 bases between them. CDR3 in amino acids: CASRLVGVGDAYEQYF. Written as DNA, the CDR3 is TGTGCCAGCAGATTAGTTGGTGTTGGAGATGCCTACGAGCAGTACTTC.

This chain connects TRBV18 to TRBJ1-5, with a possible D match to TRBD1 (5 bases). CDR1 is KGHSH and CDR2 is LQKENI in the germline V gene. V was shortened by 5 bases and J by 5 bases, with 10 bases between the two germline ends. The CDR3 totals 13 residues. In DNA form, the CDR3 reads TGTGCCAGCTCAGTCAGGGTGGATCAGCCCCAGCATTTT. Translated, it gives CASSVRVDQPQHF.

The chain has TRBV4-2 and TRBJ1-2; D may be TRBD1 (6 bases). The ends were cut back, 4 bases at V and 6 bases at J, with 18 bases in the middle. Germline CDR1 is LGHNA and CDR2 is YNFKEQ. This CDR3 spans 15 amino acids. The CDR3, as DNA: TGTGCCAGCAGCCCAAAAGTCGGGGAGGGGGATGGCTACACCTTC. This encodes CASSPKVGEGDGYTF.